This T cell receptor beta chain stems from a study of blood T cell repertoires in COVID-19. Overall study: Sources were T cells, B-cell-depleted T cells, or PBMCs; the material itself was cDNA or gDNA.

This CDR3 comprises 17 residues. Looked up from germline, CDR1 is LNHDA and CDR2 is SQIVND (reference sequence). The V end was cut by 5 bases, the J end by 4 bases, with 22 bases between. Repertoires were generated with immunoSEQ multiplex PCR, while TCRdb's copy carries only in-frame clones and drops some. The table includes roughly 300,000 clones, around 90% detected once. Residents of 20 to 25 US areas, aged about 18 to 95 years, made up the participants. The clonotype was recovered from a woman younger than 45 who had recovered from COVID-19. Input material: PBMCs or T cells enriched from blood (not recorded which). This chain connects TRBV19 to TRBJ2-3, with D tentatively TRBD1 (7 bases). CDR3 in amino acids: CASSPPNGGGVADTQYF. The DNA of the CDR3 is TGTGCCAGTAGTCCCCCTAACGGAGGGGGCGTAGCAGATACGCAGTATTTT.